This T cell receptor beta chain was documented in a study of T-cell reconstitution after alpha-beta-depleted transplantation in children. Overall study results and limits: Several hundred expanded graft clones reportedly supplied alpha-beta T cells about two months after transplant. One year post-transplant, T-cell counts and diversity were largely derived from T cells produced anew. Some patients' high day-60 TCRbeta diversity was attributed to recipient cells surviving conditioning.

Unique molecular identifiers were used in preparing the TCRbeta library. One entry per CDR3 protein results from TCRdb running MiXCR on the PCR reads. The sample has around 200,000 distinct CDR3 sequences, roughly 18% seen once. This clonotype was found a few times. What it recognizes is unknown. The source was PBMCs, mostly from graft donor cells, collected 360 days after TCRalphabeta/CD19-depleted stem cell transplant. The sequence was obtained from a male patient aged 2-9 years who had a stem cell transplant for acute lymphoblastic leukemia, so the T cells may come from the graft donor.

CDR3 in DNA: TGTGCCAGCAGTGAACGGGCTAGCGGAGACACAGATACGCAGTATTTT. This translates into CASSERASGDTDTQYF. This rearrangement joins TRBV25-1 to TRBJ2-3; TRBD2 agrees at 7 bases. The junction had 7 bases not matched to a gene; V was cut back by 2 bases and J by 2 bases. This CDR3 is 16 amino acids long. Germline V CDR1 and CDR2: MGHDK, SYGVNS.